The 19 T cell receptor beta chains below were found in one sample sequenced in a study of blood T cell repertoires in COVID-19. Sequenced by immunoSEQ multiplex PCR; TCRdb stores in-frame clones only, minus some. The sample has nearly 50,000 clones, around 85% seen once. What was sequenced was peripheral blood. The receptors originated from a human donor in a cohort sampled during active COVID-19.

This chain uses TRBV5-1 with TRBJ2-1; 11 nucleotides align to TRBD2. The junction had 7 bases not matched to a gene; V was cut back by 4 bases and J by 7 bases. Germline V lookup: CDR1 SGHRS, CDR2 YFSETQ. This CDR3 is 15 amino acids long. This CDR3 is CASSATSGSWNEQFF. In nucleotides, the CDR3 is TGCGCCAGCAGCGCTACTAGCGGGAGTTGGAATGAGCAGTTCTTC. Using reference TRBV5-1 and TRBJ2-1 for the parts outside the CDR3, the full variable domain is KAGVTQTPRYLIKTRGQQVTLSCSPISGHRSVSWYQQTPGQGLQFLFEYFSETQRNKGNFPGRFSGRQFSNSRSEMNVSTLELGDSALYLCASSATSGSWNEQFFGPGTRLTVL.

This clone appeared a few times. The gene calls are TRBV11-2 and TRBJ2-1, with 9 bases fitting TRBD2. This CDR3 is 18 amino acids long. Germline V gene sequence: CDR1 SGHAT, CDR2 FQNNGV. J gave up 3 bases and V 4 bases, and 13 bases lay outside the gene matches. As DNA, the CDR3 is TGTGCCAGCAGCTCCGGCGGGGCGGGAGGGGTTCGCTACAATGAGCAGTTCTTC. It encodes CASSSGGAGGVRYNEQFF.

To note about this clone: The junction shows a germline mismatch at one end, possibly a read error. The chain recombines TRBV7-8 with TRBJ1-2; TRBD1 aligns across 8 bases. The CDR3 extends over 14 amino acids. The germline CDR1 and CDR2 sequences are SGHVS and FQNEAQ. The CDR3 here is CASSSTDYLQGVAF. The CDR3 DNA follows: TGTGCCAGCAGCTCGACAGATTATTTACAGGGGGTAGCCTTC.

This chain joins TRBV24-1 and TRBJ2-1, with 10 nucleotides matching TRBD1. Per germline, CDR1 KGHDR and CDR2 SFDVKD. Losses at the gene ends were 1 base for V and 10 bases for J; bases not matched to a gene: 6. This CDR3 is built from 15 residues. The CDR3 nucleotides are TGTGCCACCAGTGATTTAGGGACAGGGGCACGGGAGCAGTTCTTC. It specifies CATSDLGTGAREQFF.

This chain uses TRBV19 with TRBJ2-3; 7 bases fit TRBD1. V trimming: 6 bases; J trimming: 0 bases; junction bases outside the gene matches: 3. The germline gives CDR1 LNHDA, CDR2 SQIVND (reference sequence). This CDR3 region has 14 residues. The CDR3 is CASRQQGSTDTQYF. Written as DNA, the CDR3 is TGTGCCAGTAGACAACAGGGGAGCACAGATACGCAGTATTTT.

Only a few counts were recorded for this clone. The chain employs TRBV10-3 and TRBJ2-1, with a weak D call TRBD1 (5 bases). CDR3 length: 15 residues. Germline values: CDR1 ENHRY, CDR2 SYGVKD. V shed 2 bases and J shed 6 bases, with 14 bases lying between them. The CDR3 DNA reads TGTGCCATCAGTGAGAATGGGGCTGAACGCAATGAGCAGTTCTTC. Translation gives CAISENGAERNEQFF.

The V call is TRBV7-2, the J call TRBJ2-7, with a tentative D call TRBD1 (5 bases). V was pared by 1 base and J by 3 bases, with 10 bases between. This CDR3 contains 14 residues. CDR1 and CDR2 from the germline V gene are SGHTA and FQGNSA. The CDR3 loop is CASSLDPGYYEQYF. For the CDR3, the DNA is TGTGCCAGCAGCTTAGATCCAGGGTACTACGAGCAGTACTTC.

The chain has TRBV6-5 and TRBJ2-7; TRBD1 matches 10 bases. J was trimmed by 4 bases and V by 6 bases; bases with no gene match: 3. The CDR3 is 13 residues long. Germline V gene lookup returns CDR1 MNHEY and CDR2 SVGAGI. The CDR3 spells CASRRDRGYEQYF. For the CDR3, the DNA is TGTGCCAGCAGGAGGGACAGGGGATACGAGCAGTACTTC.

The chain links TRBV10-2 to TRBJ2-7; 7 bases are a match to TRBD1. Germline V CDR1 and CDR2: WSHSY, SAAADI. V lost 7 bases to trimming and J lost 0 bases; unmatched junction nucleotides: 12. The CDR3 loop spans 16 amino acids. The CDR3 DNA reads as TGCGCCAGCAAAGAGACAGGGAAACCTAGCTCCTACGAGCAGTACTTC. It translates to CASKETGKPSSYEQYF.

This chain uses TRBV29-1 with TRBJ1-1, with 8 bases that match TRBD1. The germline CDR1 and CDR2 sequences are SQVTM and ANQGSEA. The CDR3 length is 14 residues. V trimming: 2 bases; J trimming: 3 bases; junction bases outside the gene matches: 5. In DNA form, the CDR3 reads TGCAGCGTTGAAAGCCAGGGGGCCCACACTGAAGCTTTCTTT. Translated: CSVESQGAHTEAFF.

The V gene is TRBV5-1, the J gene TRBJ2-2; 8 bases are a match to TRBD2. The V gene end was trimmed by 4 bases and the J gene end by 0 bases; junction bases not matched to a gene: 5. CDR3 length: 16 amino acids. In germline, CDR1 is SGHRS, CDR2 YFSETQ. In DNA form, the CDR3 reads TGCGCCAGCAGCCCCAGGACTAGCTCGAACACCGGGGAGCTGTTTTTT. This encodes CASSPRTSSNTGELFF.

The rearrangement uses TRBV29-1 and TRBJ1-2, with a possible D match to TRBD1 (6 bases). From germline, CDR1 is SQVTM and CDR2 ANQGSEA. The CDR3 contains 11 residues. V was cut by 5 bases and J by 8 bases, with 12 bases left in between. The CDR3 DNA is TGCAGCGTTAGGGGGATGCGGGGCTACACCTTC. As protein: CSVRGMRGYTF.

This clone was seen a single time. The CDR3 bases are TGTGCCAGCAGCCCACGCTGGGGGCCGGGTGGCTACACCTTC. Translated: CASSPRWGPGGYTF. This chain links TRBV11-2 with TRBJ1-2, with D possibly being TRBD1 (6 bases). The CDR3 is made up of 14 amino acids. Germline CDR1 reads SGHAT; CDR2 reads FQNNGV. Trimming pared 5 bases from V and 7 bases from J, leaving 17 bases between. The whole variable domain, filled in from reference TRBV11-2 and TRBJ1-2, reads EAGVAQSPRYKIIEKRQSVAFWCNPISGHATLYWYQQILGQGPKLLIQFQNNGVVDDSQLPKDRFSAERLKGVDSTLKIQPAKLEDSAVYLCASSPRWGPGGYTFGSGTRLTVV.

The CDR3 bases are TGTGCCAGCCGAAGGACTAGCGGGAGCAATGAGCAGTTCTTC. It is translated as CASRRTSGSNEQFF. The genes are TRBV7-8 and TRBJ2-1; 13 positions agree with TRBD2. V lost 8 bases, J lost 6 bases, and 4 bases stayed unmatched. Per germline, CDR1 SGHVS and CDR2 FQNEAQ. This CDR3 is 14 amino acids long.

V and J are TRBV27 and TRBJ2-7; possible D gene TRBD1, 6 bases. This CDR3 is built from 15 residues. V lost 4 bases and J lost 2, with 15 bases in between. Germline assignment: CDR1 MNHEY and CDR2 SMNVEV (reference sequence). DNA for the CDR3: TGTGCCAGCAGTTCGGTCCACAGGGAAACCTACGAGCAGTACTTC. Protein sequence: CASSSVHRETYEQYF.

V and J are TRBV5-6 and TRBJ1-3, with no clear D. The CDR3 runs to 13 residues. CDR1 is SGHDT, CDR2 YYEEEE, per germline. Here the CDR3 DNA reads TGTGCACGAAACCGGGAGGATGGAAACACCATATATTTT. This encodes CARNREDGNTIYF.

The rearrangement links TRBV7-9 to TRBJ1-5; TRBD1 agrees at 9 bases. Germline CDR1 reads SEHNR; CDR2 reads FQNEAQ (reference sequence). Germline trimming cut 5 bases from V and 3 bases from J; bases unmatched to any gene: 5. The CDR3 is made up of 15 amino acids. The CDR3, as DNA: TGTGCCAGCAGCCGATGGACAGGGGCCAATCAGCCCCAGCATTTT. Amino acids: CASSRWTGANQPQHF. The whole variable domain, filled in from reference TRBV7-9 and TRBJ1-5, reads DTGVSQNPRHKITKRGQNVTFRCDPISEHNRLYWYRQTLGQGPEFLTYFQNEAQLEKSRLLSDRFSAERPKGSFSTLEIQRTEQGDSAMYLCASSRWTGANQPQHFGDGTRLSIL.

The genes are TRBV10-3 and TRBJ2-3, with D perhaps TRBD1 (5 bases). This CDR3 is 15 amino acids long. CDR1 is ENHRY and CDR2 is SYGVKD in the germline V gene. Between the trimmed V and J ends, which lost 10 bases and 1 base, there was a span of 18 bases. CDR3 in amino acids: CATMDKNEGTDTQYF. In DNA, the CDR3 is TGTGCCACCATGGACAAGAATGAGGGCACAGATACGCAGTATTTT.

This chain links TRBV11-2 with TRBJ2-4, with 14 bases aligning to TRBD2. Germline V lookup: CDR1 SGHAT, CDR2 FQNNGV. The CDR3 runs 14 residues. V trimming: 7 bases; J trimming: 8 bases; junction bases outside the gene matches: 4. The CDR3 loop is CASIRGLAGDIQYF. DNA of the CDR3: TGTGCCAGCATCAGGGGACTAGCGGGAGACATTCAGTACTTC.